This TCR beta chain was recovered during a study of cytomegalovirus exposure and HLA in healthy donors. General study points: Most CMV-associated TCR beta chains were later found to appear HLA-restricted.

PCR employed 60 Vbeta and 13 Jbeta primers. The data were produced by immunoSEQ multiplex PCR, yet TCRdb's version contains in-frame clones alone and is incomplete. The table records about 150,000 clones, about 85% of them present only once. In regard to this clone: Antigen specificity is unknown.

This receptor was taken from a boy between 2 and 10 years old in good health and CMV-seronegative. Material for sequencing was PBMCs.

The CDR3 DNA reads TGTGCCACCCTACCCCGAAAGACAGGGGGCAACACCGGGGAGCTGTTTTTT. Protein product: CATLPRKTGGNTGELFF. The chain carries TRBV28 and TRBJ2-2, with 10 bases matching TRBD1. The CDR3 is made up of 17 amino acids. The germline V gene has CDR1 MDHEN and CDR2 SYDVKM. V gave up 10 bases and J gave up 2 bases; unmatched junction bases: 13. The whole variable domain, remainder taken from reference TRBV28 and TRBJ2-2, is DVKVTQSSRYLVKRTGEKVFLECVQDMDHENMFWYRQDPGLGLRLIYFSYDVKMKEKGDIPEGYSVSREKKERFSLILESASTNQTSMYLCATLPRKTGGNTGELFFGEGSRLTVL.